Here is one T cell receptor beta chain with its context. What antigen it recognizes has not been identified. No much larger clone is present one base from it, and per-base qualities are unavailable. These data are taken from a study of vaccination effects on CD4 cells after COVID-19 (dated by TCRdb to about 2022). Study-wide context: Post-vaccine samples across the study were collected a median of 72 days after the second dose, with a range of 14 to 241. SARS-CoV-2 spike-specific CD4+ TCR repertoires were compared before and after mRNA vaccination in COVID-19 convalescent patients and in infection-naive vaccine recipients. The full study included roughly 11 COVID-19 convalescent patients and several SARS-CoV-2-naive healthy vaccine recipients. Cultures from other donors in the study were sequenced with the Oncomine TCR Beta short-read assay on an Illumina iSeq 100.

The library was obtained by the immunoSEQ multiplex PCR assay. DNA from the cultured, isolated CD4+ T cells was subjected to TCR beta CDR3 sequencing. The authors processed their data as follows. The analysis removed non-productive TCR sequences, trimmed reads to the CDR3 region, and retained only CDR3s that were 7 or more amino acids long. The MANAFEST web app was used to identify antigen-specific clonotypes by comparing expansion in peptide wells with expansion in reference cultures. To be called positive, a clone needed expansion at FDR<0.05 compared with the reference and with all other wells, an odds ratio greater than 5, and a frequency greater than 0.1% in two replicate wells. A clonotype was called cross-reactive if it was significantly expanded both in SARS-CoV-2 spike wells and in at least one common cold coronavirus spike condition. CDR3 similarity was assessed by Levenshtein distance with the stringdist R package, and unrooted trees were built with ape in R 3.6.1. TCRdb re-hosts the immuneACCESS table, in-frame sequences only. Its copies lack some clones; in the studies checked, an unresolved V gene accounts for under half of them, and the cause for the rest is not known. Clonal size and the V and J genes are those of that table, whereas D and trimming came from the DNA. This sample is represented by approximately 26,000 clones; about three quarters of them were singletons. The biggest ten clones account for about 6.5% of the sample.

Trimming removed 0 bases from V and 6 bases from J, leaving 10 bases between the germline ends. The CDR3 goes from the cysteine to the phenylalanine over 14 residues. CDR3 DNA only is kept here, 42 bases in frame from base 1. CDR1 is given as SGHRS and CDR2 as YFSETQ, both from the germline V gene. In the ViraFEST assay, PBMC were stimulated with viral peptide pools, and TCR sequencing was then used to find antigen-specific CD4+ T cell clonotypes based on their expansion. After around 10 days of culture, CD4+ T cells were isolated with the EasySep CD4+ T cell isolation kit. Participants received two doses of either the BNT162b2 or the mRNA-1273 mRNA SARS-CoV-2 vaccine. The absence of prior SARS-CoV-2 infection in healthy vaccine recipients was confirmed by negative nucleocapsid antibodies before and after vaccination. About 2.2 million PBMC per well were cultured in IMDM with around 5.3% human AB serum, around 10 IU/ml IL-2 and gentamicin, plus 10 ug/ml peptides. On days 3 and 7, half of the culture medium was replaced with fresh IL-2-containing medium. Unless noted otherwise, every peptide stimulation condition was grown in triplicate wells. Using Ficoll-Paque Plus gradient centrifugation, PBMC were separated from whole blood and then either used fresh or cryopreserved at -140C. The overlapping peptide pools covered the spike proteins of SARS-CoV-2 as well as those of the common cold coronaviruses HCoV-NL63, HCoV-OC43 and HCoV-229E. The QIAamp micro DNA kit was used to extract genomic DNA from the cultured CD4+ T cells.

Here is what the overall study found, with its caveats: Only a small number of convalescent patients were included, and no early post-infection timepoints were available, which limited the study. Among healthy vaccine recipients, nearly all vaccine-induced clones were SARS-CoV-2 mono-reactive, and just 1 of 255 was cross-reactive with common cold coronaviruses. At late post-vaccination timepoints, both infection-induced and vaccine-induced clones showed marked clonal contraction, consistent with waning T cell responses.

This specimen consisted of CD4+ T cells from PBMCs cultured with SARS-CoV-2 spike peptides, obtained after COVID-19 vaccination. The sample's cell subset or site label, decoded: SARS-CoV-2 spike overlapping peptide pool stimulation. Recombination joined TRBV5-1 with TRBJ1-5; no D gene is confidently identified. The source of this sequence is a human donor who received a COVID-19 vaccine. Some clones in this sample may be carry-over from other donors' samples. The CDR3: CASSLDLGSQPQHF. The DNA is as follows: TGCGCCAGCAGCTTGGACCTAGGAAGTCAGCCCCAGCATTTT.